This T cell receptor (beta chain) was recorded in a study of T cells after posttransplantation cyclophosphamide (dated by TCRdb to between 2015 and 2016). Study-wide context: The study tracked T cell repertoire reconstitution by TRB sequencing after myeloablative bone marrow transplantation using posttransplantation cyclophosphamide as GVHD prophylaxis. Up to 3 additional blood samples from 2 to 5.2 years after transplant were also TRB-sequenced in 3 patients, as was pretransplant blood from several patients. Antigen receptor sequencing covered samples from 35 PTCy-treated patients and 16 of their related bone marrow donors. Because TRA and TRB clonality correlated tightly in under ten samples, the subsequent TCR analyses were limited to TRB only. Public TRB sequences were compared against a database of over 3,600 sequences linked to responses to pathogens, tumor antigens, self-antigens and alloantigens. TRB sequencing was performed on blood from all 35 or so PTCy patients with 1-year posttransplant specimens.

TRB sequencing used genomic DNA with the immunoSEQ assay at survey resolution or the hsTCRB kit. In the paper's pipeline: The immunoSEQ software was used for initial read processing, and the LymphoSeq R package was used for repertoire analyses. For each TRB dataset, clonality was calculated as 1 minus normalized Shannon entropy, and the Gini coefficient was computed as well. Phenotypes of unsorted samples were inferred by mapping TRB sequences from sorted subsets of the recipient or donor onto the same recipient's unsorted samples. The immuneACCESS repertoire file appears here via TCRdb, limited to in-frame rearrangements. These files lack a portion of the clones; in checked studies, under half of the deficit traces to unresolved V genes, and the cause of the others is not known. From that table come the V and J calls and clone size; the DNA was used to work out D and trimming. For this sample, more than 30,000 clones appear and none is a singleton. The ten largest clonotypes hold 1% to 1.5% of the sample.

The junction carries 15 bases between V and J, which are trimmed by 5 bases and 1 base respectively. CDR1 and CDR2, per the germline V gene (reference sequence), are GTSNPN and SVGIG. The cysteine opens and the phenylalanine closes a CDR3 of 15 amino acids. CDR3 DNA is the only sequence kept; it has 45 bases, read in frame from the first base. Related bone marrow donors provided peripheral blood samples on the day of marrow donation. Peripheral blood and bone marrow mononuclear cells were isolated by Ficoll-Hypaque density centrifugation and were cryopreserved. What the work shows at the level of the full study, not this receptor alone: The TRB repertoires of T cells infiltrating skin or GI tract showed only limited overlap with the TRB repertoires of T cells in blood. Across under 50 patients, recipient CMV seropositivity and CMV reactivation were highly associated with TRB clonality; PTCy diversity was similar to CNI/methotrexate controls. Donor-recipient similarity was low at 1-2 months but rose over the first year, and later blood repertoires were often dominated by donor CD8+ memory clones.

This clone was detected many times. What antigen it recognizes has not been identified. Base quality data are lacking; no much larger clone is found one base away. The receptor chain draws on TRBV30 and TRBJ1-3; a weak D assignment points to TRBD1 (6 bases agree). The sequencing input was PBMCs. This sequence originates from a girl aged 5 to 17 in good health, CMV-negative, and a related stem cell transplant donor. At the DNA level, the sequence is TGTGCCTGGTCGGTGGGGGCGCGGTCTGGAAACACCATATATTTT. The encoded protein is CAWSVGARSGNTIYF.